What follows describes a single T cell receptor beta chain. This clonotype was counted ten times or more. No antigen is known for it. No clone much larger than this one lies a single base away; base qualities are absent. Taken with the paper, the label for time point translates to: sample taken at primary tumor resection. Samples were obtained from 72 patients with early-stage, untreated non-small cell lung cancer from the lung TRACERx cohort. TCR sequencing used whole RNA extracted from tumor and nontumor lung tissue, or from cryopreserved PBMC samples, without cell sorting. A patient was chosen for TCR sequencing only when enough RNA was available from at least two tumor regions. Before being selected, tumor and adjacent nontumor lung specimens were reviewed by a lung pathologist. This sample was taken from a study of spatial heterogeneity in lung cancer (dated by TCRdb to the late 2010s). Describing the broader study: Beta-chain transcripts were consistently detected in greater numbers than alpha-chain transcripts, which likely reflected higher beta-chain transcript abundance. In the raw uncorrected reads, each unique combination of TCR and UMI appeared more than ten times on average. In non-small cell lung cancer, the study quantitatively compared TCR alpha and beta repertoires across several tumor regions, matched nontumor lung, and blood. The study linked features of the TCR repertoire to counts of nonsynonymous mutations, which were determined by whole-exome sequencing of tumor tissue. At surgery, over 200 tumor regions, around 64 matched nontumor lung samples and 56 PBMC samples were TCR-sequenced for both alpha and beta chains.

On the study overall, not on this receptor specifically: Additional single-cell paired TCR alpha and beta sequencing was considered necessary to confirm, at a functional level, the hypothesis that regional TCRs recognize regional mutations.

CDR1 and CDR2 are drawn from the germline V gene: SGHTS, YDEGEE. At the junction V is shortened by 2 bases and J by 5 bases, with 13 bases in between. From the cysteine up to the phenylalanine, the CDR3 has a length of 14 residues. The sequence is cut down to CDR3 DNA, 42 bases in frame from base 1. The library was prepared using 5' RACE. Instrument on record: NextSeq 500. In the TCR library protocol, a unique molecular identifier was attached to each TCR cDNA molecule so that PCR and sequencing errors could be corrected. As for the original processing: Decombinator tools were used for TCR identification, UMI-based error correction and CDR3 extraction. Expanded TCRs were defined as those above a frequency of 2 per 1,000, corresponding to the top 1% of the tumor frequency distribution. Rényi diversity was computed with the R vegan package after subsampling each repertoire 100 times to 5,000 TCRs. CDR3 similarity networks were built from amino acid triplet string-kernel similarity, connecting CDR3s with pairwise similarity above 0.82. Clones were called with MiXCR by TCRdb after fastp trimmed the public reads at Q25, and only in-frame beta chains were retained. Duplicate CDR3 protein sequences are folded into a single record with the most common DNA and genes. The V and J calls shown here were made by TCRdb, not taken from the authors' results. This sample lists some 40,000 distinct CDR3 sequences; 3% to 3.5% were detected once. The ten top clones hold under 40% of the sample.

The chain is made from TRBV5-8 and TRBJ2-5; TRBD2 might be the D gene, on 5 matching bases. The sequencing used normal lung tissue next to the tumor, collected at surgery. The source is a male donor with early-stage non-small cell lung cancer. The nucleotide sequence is TGTGCCAGCAGCTTCGGTCTAGCCCCCGAGACCCAGTACTTC. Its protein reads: CASSFGLAPETQYF.